The entry below gives a single TCR beta chain sequence along with its context. As yet, its antigen is unknown. The sample belongs to a study of OX40 agonist ivuxolimab in advanced cancers. Study-level information: The dose-escalation cohort was around 83% male, with a mean age of about 60 years, ranging roughly 20 to 90. Findings and limits, study-wide: Both blood CD4+ and CD8+ T cells showed clonal growth by week 6 at 0.1 to 3.0 mg/kg.

Germline CDR1 SGHTA, CDR2 FQGNSA. Trimming removed 5 bases from V and 6 bases from J; junction bases left unmatched: 6. This CDR3 is 15 amino acids long. The protocol was immunoSEQ multiplex PCR, while the TCRdb copy is restricted to in-frame clones and leaves out a portion. The table includes about 45,000 clones, 65% to 85% detected once. V and J are TRBV7-2 and TRBJ1-5, with TRBD1 matching over 11 bases. Sequencing was performed on CD4+ or CD8+ T cells sorted from blood, taken in a trial of the OX40 agonist ivuxolimab. The receptor's source is an adult with an advanced solid tumor such as melanoma, head and neck, liver or kidney cancer. CDR3 nucleotides: TGTGCCAGCAGCGAGAGGACAGGGGGCCTTCAGCCCCAGCATTTT. Its translation is CASSERTGGLQPQHF.